This entry describes one T cell receptor beta chain. CDR1 is SGHRS, CDR2 YFSETQ, per germline. The CDR3 length is 21 residues. J was trimmed by 3 bases and V by 6 bases; bases with no gene match: 19. Original handling: Researchers report that nucleated cell counts were estimated from reference gene primer amplification. The table came from immunoSEQ multiplex PCR; TCRdb's copy has only in-frame clones and leaves some out. The V and J calls and clone size were taken over from that table, and D and trimming were inferred from the DNA. The repertoire holds 200,000 to 250,000 clones, with 80% to 90% as singletons. This sample is drawn from a study of blood T cell repertoires in COVID-19. Study information: COVID-19 samples from acute and convalescent phases originated in the United States, Italy and Spain. Sources were T cells, B-cell-depleted T cells, or PBMCs; the material itself was cDNA or gDNA.

The V and J genes are TRBV5-1 and TRBJ2-3, with 16 bases that match TRBD2. Specimen: peripheral blood. This TCR came from an elderly woman with active or convalescent COVID-19. The CDR3 DNA reads as TGCGCCAGCAACCAGGGGCCGGGGACTAGCGGGAGGGCCCTCGGTACAGATACGCAGTATTTT. Its translation: CASNQGPGTSGRALGTDTQYF.